The T cell receptor beta chain under discussion was sequenced for a study of blood T cell repertoires in COVID-19. About the research overall: Sources were T cells, B-cell-depleted T cells, or PBMCs; the material itself was cDNA or gDNA.

This CDR3 spans 15 amino acids. Germline V lookup: CDR1 SEHNR, CDR2 FQNEAQ (reference sequence). Germline trimming cut 5 bases from V and 3 bases from J; bases unmatched to any gene: 10. Using immunoSEQ multiplex PCR, the repertoire was profiled, and TCRdb retains in-frame clones only, with some absent. The sample has roughly 70,000 clones; 90% are singletons. The material sequenced was peripheral blood. The V gene is TRBV7-9, the J gene TRBJ2-7; 7 bases line up with TRBD1. The receptor's source is a human donor in a cohort sampled during active COVID-19. CDR3 in DNA: TGTGCCAGCAGCCCGCGACAGGGACAAGGCTACGAGCAGTACTTC. Translation: CASSPRQGQGYEQYF.